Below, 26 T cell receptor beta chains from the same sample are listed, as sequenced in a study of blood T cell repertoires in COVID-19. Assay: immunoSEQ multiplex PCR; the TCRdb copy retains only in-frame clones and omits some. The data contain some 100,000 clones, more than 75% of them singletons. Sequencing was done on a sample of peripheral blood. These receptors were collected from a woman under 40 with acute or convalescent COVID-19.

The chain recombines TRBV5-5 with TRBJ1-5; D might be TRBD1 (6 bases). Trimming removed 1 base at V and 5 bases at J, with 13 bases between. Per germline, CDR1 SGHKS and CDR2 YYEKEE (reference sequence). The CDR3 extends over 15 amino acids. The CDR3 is CASSLWLQGDQPQHF. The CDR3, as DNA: TGTGCCAGCAGCTTGTGGTTACAGGGAGATCAGCCCCAGCATTTT.

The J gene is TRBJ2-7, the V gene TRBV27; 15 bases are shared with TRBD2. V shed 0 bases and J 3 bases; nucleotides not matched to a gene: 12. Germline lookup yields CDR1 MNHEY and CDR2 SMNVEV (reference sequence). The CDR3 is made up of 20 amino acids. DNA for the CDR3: TGTGCCAGCAGTTTATCCAATCCAGGACTAGCGGGGGGGCCGTTCTACGAGCAGTACTTC. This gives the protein CASSLSNPGLAGGPFYEQYF.

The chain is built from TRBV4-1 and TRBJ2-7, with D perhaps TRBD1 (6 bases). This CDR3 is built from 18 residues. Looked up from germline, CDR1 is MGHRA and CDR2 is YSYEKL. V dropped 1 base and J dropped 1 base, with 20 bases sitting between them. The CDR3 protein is CASSQGLSYGGQSYEQYF. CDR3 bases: TGCGCCAGCAGCCAAGGCTTAAGTTACGGAGGACAGTCCTACGAGCAGTACTTC.

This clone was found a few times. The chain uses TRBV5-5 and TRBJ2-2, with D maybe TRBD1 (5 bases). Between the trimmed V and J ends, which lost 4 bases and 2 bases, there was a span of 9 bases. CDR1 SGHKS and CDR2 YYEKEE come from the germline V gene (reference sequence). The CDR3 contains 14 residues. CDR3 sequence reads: CASSPDTNTGELFF. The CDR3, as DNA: TGTGCCAGCAGCCCGGACACTAACACCGGGGAGCTGTTTTTT.

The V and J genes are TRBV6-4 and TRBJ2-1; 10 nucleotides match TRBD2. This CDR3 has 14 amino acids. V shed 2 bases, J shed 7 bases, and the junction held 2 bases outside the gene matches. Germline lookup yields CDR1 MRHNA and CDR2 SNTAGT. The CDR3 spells CASSDASGGNEQFF. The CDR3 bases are TGTGCCAGCAGTGACGCTAGCGGGGGTAATGAGCAGTTCTTC.

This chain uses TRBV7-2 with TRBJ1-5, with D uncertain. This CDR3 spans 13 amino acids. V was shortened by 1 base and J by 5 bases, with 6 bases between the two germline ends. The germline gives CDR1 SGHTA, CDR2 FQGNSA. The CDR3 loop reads CASSLDTYQPQHF. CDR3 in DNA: TGTGCCAGCAGCTTAGATACTTATCAGCCCCAGCATTTT.

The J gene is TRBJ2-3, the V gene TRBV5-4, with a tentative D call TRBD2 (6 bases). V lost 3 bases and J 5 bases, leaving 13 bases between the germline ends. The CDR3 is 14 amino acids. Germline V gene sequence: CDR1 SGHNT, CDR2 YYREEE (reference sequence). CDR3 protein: CASSSRGSGDTQYF. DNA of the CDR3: TGTGCCAGCAGCTCCCGGGGGAGCGGAGATACGCAGTATTTT.

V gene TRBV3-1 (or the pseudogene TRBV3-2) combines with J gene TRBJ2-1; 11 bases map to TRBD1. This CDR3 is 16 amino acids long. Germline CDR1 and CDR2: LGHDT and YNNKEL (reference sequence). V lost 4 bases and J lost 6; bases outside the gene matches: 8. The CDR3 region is CASSPYGQGAVNEQFF. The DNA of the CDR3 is TGTGCCAGCAGCCCTTACGGACAGGGGGCTGTCAATGAGCAGTTCTTC.

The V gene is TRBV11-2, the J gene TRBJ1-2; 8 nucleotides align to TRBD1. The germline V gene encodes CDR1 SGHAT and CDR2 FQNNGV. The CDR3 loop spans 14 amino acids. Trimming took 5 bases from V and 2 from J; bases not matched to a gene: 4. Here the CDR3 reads CASSPGQGNYGYTF. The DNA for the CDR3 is TGTGCCAGCAGCCCAGGACAGGGAAACTATGGCTACACCTTC.

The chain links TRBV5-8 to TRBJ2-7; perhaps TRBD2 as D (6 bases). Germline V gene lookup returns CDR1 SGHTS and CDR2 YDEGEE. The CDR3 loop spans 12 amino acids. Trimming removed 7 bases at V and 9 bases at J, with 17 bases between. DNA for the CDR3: TGTGCCAGCGGTCTAGCGCGGGTGGGGCAGTACTTC. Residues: CASGLARVGQYF.

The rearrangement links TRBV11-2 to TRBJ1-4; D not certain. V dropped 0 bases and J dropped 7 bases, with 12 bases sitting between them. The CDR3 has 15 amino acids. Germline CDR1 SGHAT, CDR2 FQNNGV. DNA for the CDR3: TGTGCCAGCAGCTTAGAGGCGGCTACCGGTGAAAAACTGTTTTTT. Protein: CASSLEAATGEKLFF.

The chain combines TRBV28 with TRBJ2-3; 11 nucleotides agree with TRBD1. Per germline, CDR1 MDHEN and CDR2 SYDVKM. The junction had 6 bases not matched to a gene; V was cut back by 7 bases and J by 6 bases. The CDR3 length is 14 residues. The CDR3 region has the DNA TGTGCCAGCATGAGGACAGGGGGCTTGGATACGCAGTATTTT. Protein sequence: CASMRTGGLDTQYF.

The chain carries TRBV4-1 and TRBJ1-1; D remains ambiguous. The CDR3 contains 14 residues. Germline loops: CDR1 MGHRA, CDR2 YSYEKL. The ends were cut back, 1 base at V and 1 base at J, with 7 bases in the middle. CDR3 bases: TGCGCCAGCAGCCAAGTAGGAGGGAACACTGAAGCTTTCTTT. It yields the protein CASSQVGGNTEAFF.

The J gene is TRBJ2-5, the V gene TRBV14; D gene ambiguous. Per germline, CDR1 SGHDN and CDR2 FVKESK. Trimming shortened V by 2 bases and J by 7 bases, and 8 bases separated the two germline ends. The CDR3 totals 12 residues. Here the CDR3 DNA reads TGTGCCAGCAGCCAAAGACTGGGGACCCAGTACTTC. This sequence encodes CASSQRLGTQYF.

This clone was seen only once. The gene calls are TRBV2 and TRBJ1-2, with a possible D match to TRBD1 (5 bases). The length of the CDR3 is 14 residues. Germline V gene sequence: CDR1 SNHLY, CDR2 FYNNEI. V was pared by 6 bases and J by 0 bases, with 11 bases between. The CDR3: CASSGSRANYGYTF. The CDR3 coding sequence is TGTGCCAGCAGCGGCTCCAGGGCTAACTATGGCTACACCTTC.

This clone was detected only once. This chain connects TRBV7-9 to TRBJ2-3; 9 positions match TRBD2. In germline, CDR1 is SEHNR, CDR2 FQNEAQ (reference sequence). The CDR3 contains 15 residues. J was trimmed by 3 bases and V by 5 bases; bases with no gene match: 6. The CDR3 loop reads CASSRSAGGTDTQYF. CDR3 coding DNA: TGTGCCAGCAGCCGATCAGCGGGGGGTACAGATACGCAGTATTTT.

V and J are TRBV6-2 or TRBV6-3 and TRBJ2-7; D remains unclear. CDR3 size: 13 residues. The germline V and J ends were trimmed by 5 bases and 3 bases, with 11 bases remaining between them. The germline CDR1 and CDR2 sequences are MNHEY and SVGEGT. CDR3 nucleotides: TGTGCCAGCAGTCAACTATCGATCTACGAGCAGTACTTC. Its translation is CASSQLSIYEQYF.

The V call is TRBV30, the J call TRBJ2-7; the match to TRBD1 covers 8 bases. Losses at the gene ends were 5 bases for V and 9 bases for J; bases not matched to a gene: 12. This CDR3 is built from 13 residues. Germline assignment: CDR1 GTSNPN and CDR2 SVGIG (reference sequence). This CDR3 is CAWDRDRNEPQYF. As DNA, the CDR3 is TGTGCCTGGGATCGGGACAGGAATGAGCCGCAGTACTTC.

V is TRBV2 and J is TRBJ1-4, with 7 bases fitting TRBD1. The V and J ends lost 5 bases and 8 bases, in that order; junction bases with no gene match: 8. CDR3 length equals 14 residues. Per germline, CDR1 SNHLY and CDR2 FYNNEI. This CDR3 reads CASSRDRAEEKLFF. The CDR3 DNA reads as TGTGCCAGCAGTCGAGACAGGGCAGAGGAAAAACTGTTTTTT. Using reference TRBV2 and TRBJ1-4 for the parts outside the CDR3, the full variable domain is EPEVTQTPSHQVTQMGQEVILRCVPISNHLYFYWYRQILGQKVEFLVSFYNNEISEKSEIFDDQFSVERPDGSNFTLKIRSTKLEDSAMYFCASSRDRAEEKLFFGSGTQLSVL.

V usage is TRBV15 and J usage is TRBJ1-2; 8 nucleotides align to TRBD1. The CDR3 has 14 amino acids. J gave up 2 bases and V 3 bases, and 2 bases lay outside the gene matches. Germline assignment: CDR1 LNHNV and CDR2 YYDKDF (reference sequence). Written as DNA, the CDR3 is TGTGCCACCAGCAGGGACAGGGTGAACTATGGCTACACCTTC. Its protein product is CATSRDRVNYGYTF.

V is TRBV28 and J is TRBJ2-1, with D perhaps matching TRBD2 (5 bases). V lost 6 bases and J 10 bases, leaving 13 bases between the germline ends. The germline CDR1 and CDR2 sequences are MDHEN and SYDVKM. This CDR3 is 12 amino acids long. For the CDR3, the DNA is TGTGCCAGCAGCGCGGGCGTCGGCGAGCAGTTCTTC. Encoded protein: CASSAGVGEQFF.

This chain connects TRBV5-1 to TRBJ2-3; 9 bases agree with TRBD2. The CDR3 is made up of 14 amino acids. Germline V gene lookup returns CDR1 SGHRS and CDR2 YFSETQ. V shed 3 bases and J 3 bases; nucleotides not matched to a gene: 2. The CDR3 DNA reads TGCGCCAGCAGCTCAGCGGGGGGAACAGATACGCAGTATTTT. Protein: CASSSAGGTDTQYF.

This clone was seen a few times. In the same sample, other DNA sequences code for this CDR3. The CDR3 region has the DNA TGTGCCAGCTCTAGCTCCTACGAGCAGTACTTC. Amino acid sequence: CASSSSYEQYF. The chain employs TRBV2 and TRBJ2-7; D unclear. Germline CDR1 SNHLY, CDR2 FYNNEI. Deletions cut 8 bases from V and 0 bases from J, with 5 bases between. CDR3 length: 11 amino acids. Drawing the rest from reference TRBV2 and TRBJ2-7, the complete variable domain is EPEVTQTPSHQVTQMGQEVILRCVPISNHLYFYWYRQILGQKVEFLVSFYNNEISEKSEIFDDQFSVERPDGSNFTLKIRSTKLEDSAMYFCASSSSYEQYFGPGTRLTVT.

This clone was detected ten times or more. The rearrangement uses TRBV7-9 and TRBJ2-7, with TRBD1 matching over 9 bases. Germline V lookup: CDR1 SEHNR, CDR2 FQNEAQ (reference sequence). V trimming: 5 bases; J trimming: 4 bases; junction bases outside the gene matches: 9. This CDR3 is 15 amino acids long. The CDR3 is CASSLHGQGLYEQYF. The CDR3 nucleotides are TGTGCCAGCAGCCTCCATGGACAGGGGCTATACGAGCAGTACTTC.

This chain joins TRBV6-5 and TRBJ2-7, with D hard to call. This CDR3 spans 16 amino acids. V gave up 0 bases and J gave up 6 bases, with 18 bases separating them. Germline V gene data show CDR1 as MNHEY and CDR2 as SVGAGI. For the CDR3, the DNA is TGTGCCAGCAGTTACTCGATCCGACGAGGAGTTGGCGAGCAGTACTTC. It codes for CASSYSIRRGVGEQYF.

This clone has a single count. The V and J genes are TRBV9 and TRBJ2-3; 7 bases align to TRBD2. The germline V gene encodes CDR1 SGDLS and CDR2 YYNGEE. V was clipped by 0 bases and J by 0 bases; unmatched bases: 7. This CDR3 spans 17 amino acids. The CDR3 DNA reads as TGTGCCAGCAGCGTAGGCTCTCTGGGAGGGAGCACAGATACGCAGTATTTT. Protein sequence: CASSVGSLGGSTDTQYF. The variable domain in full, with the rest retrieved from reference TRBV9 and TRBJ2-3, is DSGVTQTPKHLITATGQRVTLRCSPRSGDLSVYWYQQSLDQGLQFLIQYYNGEERAKGNILERFSAQQFPDLHSELNLSSLELGDSALYFCASSVGSLGGSTDTQYFGPGTRLTVL.